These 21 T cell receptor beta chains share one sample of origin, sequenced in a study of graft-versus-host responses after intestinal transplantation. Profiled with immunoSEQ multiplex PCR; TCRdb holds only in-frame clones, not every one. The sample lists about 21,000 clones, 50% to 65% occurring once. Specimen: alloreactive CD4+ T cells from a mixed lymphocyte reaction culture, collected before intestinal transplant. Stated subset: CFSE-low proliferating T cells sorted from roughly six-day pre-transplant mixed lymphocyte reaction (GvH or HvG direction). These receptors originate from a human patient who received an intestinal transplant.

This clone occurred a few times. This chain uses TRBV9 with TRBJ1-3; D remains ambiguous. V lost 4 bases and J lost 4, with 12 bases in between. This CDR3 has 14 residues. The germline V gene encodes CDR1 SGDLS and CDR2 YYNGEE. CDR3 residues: CASSLRSAGNTIYF. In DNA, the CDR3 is TGTGCCAGCAGCCTGCGGTCGGCCGGAAACACCATATATTTT.

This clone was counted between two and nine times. The CDR3 DNA reads as TGCGCCAGCAGCTTGGCCCCGCTAAATCCTGGGGCCAACGTCCTGACTTTC. This codes for CASSLAPLNPGANVLTF. V usage is TRBV5-1 and J usage is TRBJ2-6, with unresolved D. This CDR3 is 17 amino acids long. Germline assignment: CDR1 SGHRS and CDR2 YFSETQ. With 0 bases removed from V and 2 bases from J, the gap between germline ends came to 12 bases.

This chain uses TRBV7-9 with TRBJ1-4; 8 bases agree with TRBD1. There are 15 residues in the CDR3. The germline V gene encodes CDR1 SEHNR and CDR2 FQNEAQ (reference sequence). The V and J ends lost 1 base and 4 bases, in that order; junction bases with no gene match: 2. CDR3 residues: CASSLGDRINEKLFF. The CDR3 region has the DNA TGTGCCAGCAGCTTAGGGGACAGGATTAATGAAAAACTGTTTTTT.

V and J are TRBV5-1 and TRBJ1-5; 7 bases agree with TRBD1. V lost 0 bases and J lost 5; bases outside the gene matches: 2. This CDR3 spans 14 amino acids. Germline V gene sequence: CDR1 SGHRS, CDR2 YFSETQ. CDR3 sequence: CASSLEGGYQPQHF. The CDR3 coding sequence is TGCGCCAGCAGCTTGGAAGGGGGCTATCAGCCCCAGCATTTT.

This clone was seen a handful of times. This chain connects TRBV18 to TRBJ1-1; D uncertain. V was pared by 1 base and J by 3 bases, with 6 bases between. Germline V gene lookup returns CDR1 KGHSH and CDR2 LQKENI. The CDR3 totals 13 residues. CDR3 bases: TGTGCCAGCTCACCACACAGAGACACTGAAGCTTTCTTT. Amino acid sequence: CASSPHRDTEAFF.

DNA of the CDR3: TGCAGCGTCAAGGGGGCAGGGAATGAAAAACTGTTTTTT. Amino acid sequence: CSVKGAGNEKLFF. The chain links TRBV29-1 to TRBJ1-4; TRBD1 matches 7 bases. Trimming removed 6 bases from V and 5 bases from J; junction bases left unmatched: 6. CDR1 and CDR2 (germline): SQVTM, ANQGSEA. This CDR3 contains 13 residues.

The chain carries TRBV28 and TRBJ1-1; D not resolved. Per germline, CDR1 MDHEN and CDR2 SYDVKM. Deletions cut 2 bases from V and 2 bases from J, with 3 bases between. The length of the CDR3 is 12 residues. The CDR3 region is CASSLPNTEAFF. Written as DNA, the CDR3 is TGTGCCAGCAGTTTACCAAACACTGAAGCTTTCTTT.

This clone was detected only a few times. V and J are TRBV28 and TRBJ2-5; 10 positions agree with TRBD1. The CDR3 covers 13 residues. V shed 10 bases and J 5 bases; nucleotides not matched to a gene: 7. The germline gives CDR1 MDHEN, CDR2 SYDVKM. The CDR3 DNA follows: TGTGCCATCAGACAGGGGGCGCGGGAGACCCAGTACTTC. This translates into CAIRQGARETQYF.

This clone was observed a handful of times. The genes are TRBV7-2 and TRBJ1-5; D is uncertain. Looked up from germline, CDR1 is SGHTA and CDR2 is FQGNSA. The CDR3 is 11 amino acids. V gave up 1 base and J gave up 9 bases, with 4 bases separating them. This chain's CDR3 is CASSLGGPQHF. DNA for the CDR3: TGTGCCAGCAGCTTAGGAGGGCCCCAGCATTTT.

CDR3 amino acids: CASSEGQWDTGELFF. CDR3 DNA: TGTGCCAGTAGTGAGGGACAGTGGGACACCGGGGAGCTGTTTTTT. The chain joins TRBV19 to TRBJ2-2; 7 bases line up with TRBD1. This CDR3 has 15 amino acids. V dropped 5 bases and J dropped 3; count of bases not matched to a gene: 6. The germline CDR1 and CDR2 sequences are LNHDA and SQIVND (reference sequence).

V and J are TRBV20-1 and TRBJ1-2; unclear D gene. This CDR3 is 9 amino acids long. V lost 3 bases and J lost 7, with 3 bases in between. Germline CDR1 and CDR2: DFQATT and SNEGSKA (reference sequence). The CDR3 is CSASSGYTF. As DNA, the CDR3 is TGCAGTGCTAGTAGTGGCTACACCTTC.

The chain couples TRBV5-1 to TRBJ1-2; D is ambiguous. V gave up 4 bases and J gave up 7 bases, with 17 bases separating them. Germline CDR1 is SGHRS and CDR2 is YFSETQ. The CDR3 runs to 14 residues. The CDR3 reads CASSPWAGPAGYTF. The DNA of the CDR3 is TGCGCCAGCAGCCCCTGGGCAGGCCCCGCTGGCTACACCTTC.

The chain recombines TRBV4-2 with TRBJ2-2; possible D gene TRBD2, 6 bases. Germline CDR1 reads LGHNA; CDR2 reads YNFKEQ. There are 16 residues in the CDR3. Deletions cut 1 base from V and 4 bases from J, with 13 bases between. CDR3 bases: TGTGCCAGCAGCCAAGGCAATAGCGGATCCACCGGGGAGCTGTTTTTT. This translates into CASSQGNSGSTGELFF.

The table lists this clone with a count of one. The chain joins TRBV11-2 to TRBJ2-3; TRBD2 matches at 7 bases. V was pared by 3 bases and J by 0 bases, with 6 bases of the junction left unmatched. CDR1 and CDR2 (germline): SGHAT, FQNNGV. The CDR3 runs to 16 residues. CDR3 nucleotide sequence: TGTGCCAGCAGCTTTCTGCGACTAGCTAGCACAGATACGCAGTATTTT. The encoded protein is CASSFLRLASTDTQYF.

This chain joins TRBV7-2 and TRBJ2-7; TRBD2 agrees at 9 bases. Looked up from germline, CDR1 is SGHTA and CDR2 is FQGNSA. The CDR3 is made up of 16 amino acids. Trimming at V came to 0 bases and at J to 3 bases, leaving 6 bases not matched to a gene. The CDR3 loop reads CASSLATSGAIYEQYF. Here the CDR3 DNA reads TGTGCCAGCAGCTTAGCGACTAGCGGTGCAATCTACGAGCAGTACTTC.

The CDR3 nucleotides read TGTGCCAGCAGCTTGGAAACGACTAGCGGGAGGGCCAATGAGCAGTTCTTC. Protein: CASSLETTSGRANEQFF. This rearrangement joins TRBV5-8 to TRBJ2-1; 14 positions agree with TRBD2. Looked up from germline, CDR1 is SGHTS and CDR2 is YDEGEE. This CDR3 has 17 amino acids. Trimming took 0 bases from V and 6 from J; bases not matched to a gene: 5.

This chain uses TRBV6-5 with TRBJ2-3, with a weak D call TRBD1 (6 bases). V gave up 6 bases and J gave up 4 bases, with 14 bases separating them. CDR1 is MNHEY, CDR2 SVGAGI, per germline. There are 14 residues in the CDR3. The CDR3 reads CASSKTQGPDTQYF. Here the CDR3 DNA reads TGTGCCAGCAGCAAAACACAGGGACCAGATACGCAGTATTTT.

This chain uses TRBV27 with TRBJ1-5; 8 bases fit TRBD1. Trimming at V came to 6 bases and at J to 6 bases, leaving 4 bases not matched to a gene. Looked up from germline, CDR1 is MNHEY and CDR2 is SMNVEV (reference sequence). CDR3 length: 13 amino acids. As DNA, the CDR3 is TGTGCCAGCAGACTTACAGGGGGTCAGCCCCAGCATTTT. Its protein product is CASRLTGGQPQHF.

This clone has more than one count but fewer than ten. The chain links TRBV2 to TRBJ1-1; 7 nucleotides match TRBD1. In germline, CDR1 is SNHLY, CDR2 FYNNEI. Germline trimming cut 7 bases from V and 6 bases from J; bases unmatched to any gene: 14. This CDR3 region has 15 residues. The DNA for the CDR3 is TGTGCCAGCACCAAACAGGGGCCGGTAGTCCCTGAAGCTTTCTTT. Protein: CASTKQGPVVPEAFF.

CDR3 loop: CASSLAGTASYEQYF. CDR3 DNA: TGTGCCAGCAGCTTGGCCGGGACAGCCTCCTACGAGCAGTACTTC. The J gene is TRBJ2-7, the V gene TRBV5-5, with TRBD1 matching 7 bases. Per germline, CDR1 SGHKS and CDR2 YYEKEE (reference sequence). Unmatched junction bases numbered 3, after V lost 0 bases and J lost 0 bases. This CDR3 is built from 15 residues.

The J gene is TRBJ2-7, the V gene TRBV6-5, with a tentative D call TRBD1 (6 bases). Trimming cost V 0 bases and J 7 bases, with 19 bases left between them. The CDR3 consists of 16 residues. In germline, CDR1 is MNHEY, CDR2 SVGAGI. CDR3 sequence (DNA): TGTGCCAGCAGTTACTCGAACTTGAGGGGGATGGTGGAGCAGTACTTC. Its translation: CASSYSNLRGMVEQYF.